This T cell receptor (beta chain) was identified during a study of cytomegalovirus exposure and HLA in healthy donors (TCRdb year 2017). Background on the whole study: In an earlier analysis of several hundred of the donors, around 300 Gb of sequence data and approximately 100 million unique TCR beta sequences from 150 million to 200 million T cells were reported. An early release covering roughly 580 HLA-typed donors comprised roughly 300 gigabases of sequencing data and around 80 million unique TCR sequences. Among the roughly 370 genotyped donors, approximately 76% belonged to the genetic ancestry cluster associated with self-reported Caucasian donors. The study aimed to test whether cataloging public T cell receptors could reveal signatures of past pathogen exposure. The T cell repertoires of under 750 subjects were profiled by immunosequencing and related to cytomegalovirus serostatus. A separate validation cohort of over a hundred different subjects was used in addition to the 666-subject first cohort. The study combined high-throughput TCR immunosequencing, statistical association of individual TCRs with disease status, and machine learning to predict cytomegalovirus infection status. In a later analysis, previously published TCR beta repertoires from about 670 donors were re-analyzed and high-resolution HLA genotyping was added so that TCR occurrence patterns could be studied. Rather than using new phenotypic data, the later analysis identified candidate immune exposures from TCR beta sequences and from how often those sequences occurred across donors. An earlier analysis of 450 to 750 of the donors used high-throughput TCR beta sequencing to judge whether each TCR beta V gene segment behaved as functional or pseudogenic. Donor age, sex, ethnicity and CMV serostatus were compiled together with the repertoire data. A later genetic analysis took genome-wide SNP genotypes for about three fifths of the 666 donors and used that subset as a discovery cohort. Every discovery cohort repertoire had been produced on one sequencing platform. Both class I and class II loci were covered by HLA typing, at four-digit resolution. Typing coverage varied by locus: about 629-630 donors for A, B, C, DRB1 and DQB1; 500 to 550 for DQA1; more than 600 for DPA1; roughly 450 for DPB1. Because of strong linkage in the cohort, 4 to 6 DR-DQ haplotypes were treated as single units for association and clustering. On average, around 240,000 unique TCR beta nucleotide sequences were sequenced per donor among 398 genotyped donors of the cohort, with roughly 18% of those sequences being non-productive.

Of note for this clone: Its target antigen remains unknown. Base quality data are lacking; no much larger clone is found one base away.

Library construction relied on the immunoSEQ multiplex PCR assay. The multiplex PCR relied on a mix of 60 forward primers for TCR Vbeta segments and 13 reverse primers for TCR Jbeta segments. The CDR3 region of rearranged TCR beta genes was amplified from genomic DNA with a multiplex PCR assay. The Illumina HiSeq System was used to sequence the amplified TCR beta libraries as 87-base-pair reads. Under the source paper's analysis protocol: A later analysis counted about 76 million unique TCR beta chains across the 666 repertoires, and around 12 million of these chains were shared by at least two donors. To remove PCR and sequencing errors, raw reads were error-corrected and collapsed into unique sequences using a nearest-neighbor algorithm that merged closely related sequences. V, D and J gene segments were assigned by aligning CDR3 sequences to IMGT reference sequences. For a sequence to be retained, a match of at least six nucleotides was required to both a V gene segment and a J gene segment. A rearrangement counted as productive if the CDR3 had no stop codons and remained in frame with V and J, and every other rearrangement counted as non-productive. Following IMGT convention, CDR3 was defined as the stretch from the second conserved V-encoded cysteine up to the conserved J-encoded phenylalanine. In an earlier analysis of around 600 of the donors, sequences lacking an unambiguous match to a single V gene segment were excluded. In an earlier analysis of several hundred of the donors, V segments were called functional above 56.7% productive rearrangements and were called segregating when the between-donor standard deviation exceeded 5%. To diagnose cytomegalovirus status from the catalog of TCR beta chain sequences, a statistical classification framework was built. In a later analysis, V and J genes were assigned by comparing TCR nucleotide sequences against IMGT/GENE-DB human TR gene sequences. Using the TCRdist pipeline, a later analysis assigned CDR3 sequences along with most-parsimonious VDJ recombination scenarios. A later analysis defined each TCR beta chain by its CDR3 amino acid sequence plus V-gene family, and excluded reads lacking a unique V-gene family. In a later analysis, 500 to 700 highly shared, low-generation-probability nucleotide sequences were removed to address suspected cross-contamination and a sequencing artifact. A later analysis calculated a clonal expansion index for each public chain from normalized within-repertoire ranks of inferred template counts. Generation probabilities in a later analysis came from a VDJ recombination model fitted to out-of-frame rearrangements, and those results were checked against IGoR. Hypergeometric tests were used in a later analysis to score TCR-TCR, TCR-HLA and TCR-CMV co-occurrence, with a repertoire-size bias correction applied to the TCR pairs. In a later analysis, false discovery rates were estimated by permuting HLA or CMV assignments 20 times. In a later analysis, co-occurring TCRs were grouped with DBSCAN, and TCRdist sequence similarity was added when clustering was performed within HLA-allele-positive subsets. Repertoires with fewer than 30,000 or more than 120,000 public chains were left out of co-occurrence clustering, as were a handful of repertoires with anomalous nucleotide sharing. This is the immuneACCESS table as TCRdb keeps it, with only in-frame sequences that have V and J called. A part of the clones is gone; compared with another copy, unresolved V genes explain less than half, and the rest is unexplained. V and J calls and clone size are as listed in that table; D and trimming were resolved from the DNA. For this sample there are about 160,000 clones; roughly 84% appear just once. The ten largest clonotypes hold about 2% of the sample.

Overall study results and their limits: A later analysis reported that several top co-occurrence clusters appeared linked to parvovirus B19, influenza, CMV and Epstein-Barr virus. Some IMGT-functional V segments, including TRBV6-2 and TRBV6-3, could not be distinguished by the 87-base-pair reads and were therefore excluded. The presence/absence analyses assumed that sequencing depth was roughly uniform across donors, and that assumption may not be true. In a later analysis, HLA-associated TCR beta chains showed more clonal expansion and lower generation probabilities than non-associated chains that were equally common. This cohort had only TCR beta chains sequenced, and the lack of alpha or paired-chain data limited which features could be detected. Because HLA typing was missing for some donors at each locus, association tests included only the typed subset. A group of highly shared sequence variants was considered likely to be a technical artifact of the sequencing pipeline. When HLA alleles, especially DR and DQ, strongly co-occurred, attributing TCR associations to individual alleles was difficult. Three of the identified cytomegalovirus-associated TCR beta chains were confirmed in vitro to be specific for cytomegalovirus antigens. Approximately 18 rarely observed V segments, including chromosome 9 orphons, were excluded from the earlier analysis of about 500 of the donors because counts were too low. A later analysis associated about 18,000 TCR beta sequences with specific HLA alleles at a false discovery rate of 0.05. For the cohort, immune exposure information was limited to CMV serostatus. Broadly in line with IMGT annotations, most TCR beta V segments showed up in productive rearrangements about 87% or about 30% of the time in an earlier analysis of 587 of the donors. V-gene and J-gene trimming of TCR beta chains was associated with a missense DCLRE1C variant in a later genetic analysis, and the association was replicated in an independent cohort. Linkage disequilibrium might explain the correlated functional status among segregating V segments, but an unknown experimental factor could not be ruled out. A later genetic analysis reported fewer N-insertions in productive TCRs among donors in an Asian-associated ancestry cluster than the roughly 620-donor mean. A later analysis found that TCR association rates varied across HLA loci, with DRB1 alleles showing the most associated TCRs and HLA-C alleles the fewest. A further reported finding was that TCR beta sequences accurately predicted the HLA-A and HLA-B alleles for most subjects in the first cohort. Cytomegalovirus status was reported to be diagnosed by the classifier with high specificity and sensitivity in both the original and validation cohorts. Most TCR sequences were observed very rarely across donors, whereas some public TCRs were present in many individuals. The study gave a list of roughly 150 TCR beta chains associated with cytomegalovirus. According to a later analysis, most CMV-associated TCR beta chains appeared to be HLA-restricted, and the HLA associations seemed to be driven largely by CMV exposure. The authors suggested that the approach could potentially be generalized to other disease states and immunological phenotypes.

The cohort consisted of 600 to 750 healthy bone marrow donors. At the time of sampling, every cohort member was nominally healthy, though immune exposures that went unrecorded were likely present. The donor was CMV seropositive and belonged to the group of more than 250 seropositive cohort members. A peripheral blood sample was collected from each donor, and TCR beta sequencing was performed on peripheral blood mononuclear cells. The Qiagen DNeasy Blood Extraction Kit was used to extract genomic DNA from the blood cell samples. Cut back by 2 bases and 2 bases, the V and J ends lie 10 bases apart. CDR1 and CDR2 are read off the germline V gene as KGHSH and LQKENI. The CDR3 runs 15 residues from the cysteine to the phenylalanine. Kept here is only the CDR3 DNA, which spans 45 bases and is read in frame from base 1.

The sequence is built from TRBV18 and TRBJ1-3; TRBD1 is perhaps the D gene, given 5 matching bases. The specimen sequenced was PBMCs. This TCR came from a man younger than 35 in good health and CMV-seropositive. This receptor has the CDR3 CASSPLQEPGNTIYF. Read as DNA, the sequence is TGTGCCAGCTCACCATTACAGGAGCCTGGAAACACCATATATTTT.